This T cell receptor (beta chain) comes out of a study of identical twins. The CDR3 contains 14 residues. Per the germline V gene, CDR1 is SGDLS and CDR2 is YYNGEE. The V gene lost 3 bases and the J gene lost 0 bases, with 9 bases spanning the gap. The table lists this clonotype with a few counts. The cDNA had a unique molecular identifier and a template-switch universal primer site. Using its own MiXCR run on the 5' RACE reads, TCRdb lists one record per CDR3 protein. Among about 430,000 distinct CDR3 sequences listed, approximately 17% were seen once. Input material: naive T cells sorted from blood. This chain links TRBV9 with TRBJ1-1; D perhaps matches TRBD1 (5 bases). The TCR was taken from a man aged 45-65 years in good health. The CDR3 nucleotides read TGTGCCAGCAGCGCCGGACACTTGAACACTGAAGCTTTCTTT. Protein: CASSAGHLNTEAFF.